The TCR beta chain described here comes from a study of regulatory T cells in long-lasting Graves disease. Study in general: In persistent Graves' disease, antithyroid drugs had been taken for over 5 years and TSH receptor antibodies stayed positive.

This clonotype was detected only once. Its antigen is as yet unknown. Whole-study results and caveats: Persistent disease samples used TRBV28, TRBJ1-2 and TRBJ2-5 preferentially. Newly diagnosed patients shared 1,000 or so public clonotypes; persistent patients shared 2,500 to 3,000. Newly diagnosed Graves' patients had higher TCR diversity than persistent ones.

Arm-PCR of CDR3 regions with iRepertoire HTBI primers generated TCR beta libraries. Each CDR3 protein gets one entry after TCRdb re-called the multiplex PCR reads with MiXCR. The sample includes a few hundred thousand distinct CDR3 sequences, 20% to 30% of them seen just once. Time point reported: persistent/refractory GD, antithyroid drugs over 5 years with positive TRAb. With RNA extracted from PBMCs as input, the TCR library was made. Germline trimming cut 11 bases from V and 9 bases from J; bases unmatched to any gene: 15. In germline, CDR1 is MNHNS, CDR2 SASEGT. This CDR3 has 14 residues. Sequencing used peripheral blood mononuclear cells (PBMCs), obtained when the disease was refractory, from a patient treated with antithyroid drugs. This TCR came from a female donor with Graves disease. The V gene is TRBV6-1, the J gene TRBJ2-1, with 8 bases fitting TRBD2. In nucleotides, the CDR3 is TGTGCCGCCGGGGGACTAGTCGAAACCGGTGAGCAGTTCTTC. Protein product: CAAGGLVETGEQFF.